This T cell receptor beta chain emerged from a study of regulatory T cells in long-lasting Graves disease. Time point defined: newly diagnosed GD, antithyroid drugs for less than 3 months. PBMC-derived RNA was used for the TCR library. All patients originated from an endocrinology department located in Xi'an, China. The CDR3 totals 14 residues. The V end was cut by 0 bases, the J end by 6 bases, with 12 bases between. CDR1 and CDR2 (germline): SGHRS, YFSETQ. Construction of the TCR beta libraries employed iRepertoire HTBI primers in conjunction with Arm-PCR of CDR3 regions. Via MiXCR, TCRdb re-called the multiplex PCR reads, giving one row per CDR3 protein. This sample carries 450,000 to 700,000 distinct CDR3 sequences, approximately 15% of them seen once, and the ten largest clones take roughly 10%. Ten or more counts support this clonotype. The same specimen was also included in a second study, on T cells in Graves' hyperthyroidism and ophthalmopathy. That study adds: The study left out patients who had uncontrolled infection, other autoimmune disease, pregnancy or lactation.

This specimen was peripheral blood mononuclear cells (PBMCs), taken at new diagnosis, from a patient treated with antithyroid drugs. This TCR came from a man aged 25-40 years with Graves disease. The V and J genes are TRBV5-1 and TRBJ1-1; a possible D gene is TRBD1 (5 bases). The CDR3 loop is CASSLAVGDSEAFF. CDR3 sequence (DNA): TGCGCCAGCAGCTTGGCCGTGGGGGACTCTGAAGCTTTCTTT. The whole variable domain, filled in from reference TRBV5-1 and TRBJ1-1, reads KAGVTQTPRYLIKTRGQQVTLSCSPISGHRSVSWYQQTPGQGLQFLFEYFSETQRNKGNFPGRFSGRQFSNSRSEMNVSTLELGDSALYLCASSLAVGDSEAFFGQGTRLTVV.